This T cell receptor beta chain was identified during a study of cytomegalovirus exposure and HLA in healthy donors. Whole-study findings and limits: Confirmation in vitro established that a few CMV-associated chains were specific for CMV antigens. Whilst most TCR sequences proved rare, a subset of public TCRs occurred across many donors.

Produced via immunoSEQ multiplex PCR; TCRdb's table is partial and in-frame only. The sample consists of 110,000 to 150,000 clones, 70% to 90% of them appearing once. Trimming took off 5 bases at V and 5 bases at J, with 16 bases between the two ends. This CDR3 comprises 14 residues. Germline CDR1 reads SGHRS; CDR2 reads YFSETQ. This clone was seen just once. Its target is unknown. This receptor was taken from a woman aged 30 to 39 in good health and CMV-seropositive. Sequenced material: PBMCs. The J gene is TRBJ2-5, the V gene TRBV5-1; maybe TRBD1 (6 bases). The CDR3 DNA reads as TGCGCCAGCAGGCGGGCAGGGGTAGGGGAGACCCAGTACTTC. Translated, it gives CASRRAGVGETQYF.